These 26 T cell receptor beta chains were sequenced from one sample in a study of T-cell reconstitution after alpha-beta-depleted transplantation in children. The authors prepared the TCRbeta library with unique molecular identifiers. MiXCR, run by TCRdb on the PCR reads, gives a single entry per CDR3 protein. This table has about 200,000 distinct CDR3 sequences, about 8.4% appearing once. Sequences were derived from PBMCs, mostly from graft donor cells, sampled 360 days after TCRalphabeta/CD19-depleted stem cell transplant. These receptors originate from a male patient aged 2-15 years who had a stem cell transplant for acute myeloid leukemia, so the T cells may come from the graft donor.

V gene TRBV20-1 combines with J gene TRBJ1-5, with 9 nucleotides matching TRBD1. The CDR3 runs to 17 residues. Germline V gives CDR1 DFQATT, CDR2 SNEGSKA (reference sequence). Trimming removed 1 base from V and 2 bases from J; junction bases left unmatched: 9. CDR3 nucleotides: TGCAGTGCTAGAGCCAAGGGGACAGGGTTGGGCAATCAGCCCCAGCATTTT. Protein product: CSARAKGTGLGNQPQHF.

This clonotype came up a few times. The chain recombines TRBV29-1 with TRBJ2-5, with 8 bases identical to TRBD1. The J segment lost 5 bases and the V segment lost 7 bases, leaving 6 bases of the junction unmatched. Germline CDR1 reads SQVTM; CDR2 reads ANQGSEA. The CDR3 is 12 amino acids. The CDR3 nucleotides read TGCAGCGCCCGACAGGGGACGGAGACCCAGTACTTC. It translates to CSARQGTETQYF.

CDR3 sequence reads: CASSYSLTQPQHF. DNA of the CDR3: TGTGCCAGCAGTTACTCGCTGACTCAGCCCCAGCATTTT. The chain is built from TRBV6-2 or TRBV6-3 and TRBJ1-5, with D hard to call. Germline V gene sequence: CDR1 MNHEY, CDR2 SVGEGT. The CDR3 sequence is 13 residues long. V dropped 0 bases and J dropped 6 bases, with 6 bases sitting between them.

The V and J genes are TRBV28 and TRBJ2-3, with 10 bases fitting TRBD2. V dropped 3 bases and J dropped 9; count of bases not matched to a gene: 15. Germline CDR1 reads MDHEN; CDR2 reads SYDVKM. The CDR3 spans 17 residues. The CDR3 bases are TGTGCCAGCAGTTTCCCTTTAGCGGGGGGCGGGCCTGGGACGCAGTATTTT. As protein: CASSFPLAGGGPGTQYF.

This clonotype was seen at least ten times. The chain recombines TRBV29-1 with TRBJ2-2; unclear D gene. The CDR3 length is 12 residues. With 6 bases removed from V and 6 bases from J, the gap between germline ends came to 11 bases. From germline, CDR1 is SQVTM and CDR2 ANQGSEA. CDR3 region: CSVAHGPGELFF. CDR3 DNA: TGCAGCGTCGCACACGGGCCCGGGGAGCTGTTTTTT.

This clonotype was picked up many times. V and J are TRBV20-1 and TRBJ2-5; D uncertain. CDR1 is DFQATT and CDR2 is SNEGSKA in the germline V gene (reference sequence). The CDR3 extends over 9 amino acids. V gave up 8 bases and J gave up 5 bases, with 6 bases separating them. The CDR3 protein is CSLQETQYF. CDR3 nucleotide sequence: TGCAGTCTTCAGGAGACCCAGTACTTC.

This clonotype has ten or more counts. This chain joins TRBV28 and TRBJ2-2; TRBD2 agrees at 8 bases. V shed 4 bases, J shed 4 bases, and the junction held 5 bases outside the gene matches. Germline V gene lookup returns CDR1 MDHEN and CDR2 SYDVKM. This CDR3 spans 15 amino acids. CDR3 in DNA: TGTGCCAGCAGTTCCAGAGCGGGAGTCACCGGGGAGCTGTTTTTT. Translated: CASSSRAGVTGELFF. Filled out from reference TRBV28 and TRBJ2-2, the complete variable domain reads DVKVTQSSRYLVKRTGEKVFLECVQDMDHENMFWYRQDPGLGLRLIYFSYDVKMKEKGDIPEGYSVSREKKERFSLILESASTNQTSMYLCASSSRAGVTGELFFGEGSRLTVL.

This clonotype was seen ten or more times. The chain combines TRBV9 with TRBJ2-1; a weak D match, TRBD2 (5 bases). CDR3 length: 14 amino acids. Between the trimmed V and J ends, which lost 4 bases and 9 bases, there was a span of 17 bases. Germline lookup yields CDR1 SGDLS and CDR2 YYNGEE. The CDR3 is CASSPGFEAGEQFF. The CDR3 bases are TGTGCCAGCAGCCCGGGATTTGAGGCGGGTGAGCAGTTCTTC.

At least ten counts were recorded for this clonotype. V usage is TRBV12-3 or TRBV12-4 and J usage is TRBJ2-1, with D perhaps matching TRBD2 (6 bases). V lost 6 bases and J 5 bases, leaving 14 bases between the germline ends. This CDR3 spans 14 amino acids. DNA of the CDR3: TGTGCCAGCAGCCCATCCGGGGGAAACAATGAGCAGTTCTTC. Encoded protein: CASSPSGGNNEQFF.

This clonotype was detected ten times or more. The rearrangement links TRBV5-1 to TRBJ2-1, with D perhaps TRBD1 (6 bases). V gave up 2 bases and J gave up 4 bases, with 16 bases separating them. Germline CDR1 is SGHRS and CDR2 is YFSETQ. The CDR3 covers 16 residues. The CDR3 region has the DNA TGCGCCAGCAGCTTCAGGGGTAGTGTAGCATACAATGAGCAGTTCTTC. It encodes CASSFRGSVAYNEQFF.

DNA of the CDR3: TGTGCCAGCATCAGTTCCTGGGCCCGGGGACAGGGGATAGTTTACAATGAGCAGTTCTTC. Translating it yields CASISSWARGQGIVYNEQFF. V is TRBV12-3 or TRBV12-4 and J is TRBJ2-1; the match to TRBD1 covers 10 bases. The CDR3 runs 20 residues. Trimming took 7 bases from V and 4 from J; bases not matched to a gene: 22.

This clonotype was detected a few times. This chain joins TRBV20-1 and TRBJ2-2; D is ambiguous. Germline lookup yields CDR1 DFQATT and CDR2 SNEGSKA (reference sequence). CDR3 length: 12 amino acids. Trimming removed 3 bases at V and 7 bases at J, with 9 bases between. The CDR3 bases are TGCAGTGCTAGTCCCGCACACGGGGAGCTGTTTTTT. It is translated as CSASPAHGELFF.

The table lists this clonotype with a few counts. The chain joins TRBV20-1 to TRBJ2-4; a weak D match, TRBD1 (5 bases). CDR3 size: 16 residues. Germline lookup yields CDR1 DFQATT and CDR2 SNEGSKA (reference sequence). V lost 5 bases, J lost 1 base, and 18 bases lay in between. The CDR3 DNA is TGCAGTGCTGCCGACAGATTCTTCGGGGCCAAAAACATTCAGTACTTC. Amino acid sequence: CSAADRFFGAKNIQYF.

This clonotype has only a few counts. This rearrangement joins TRBV20-1 to TRBJ1-6, with D possibly matching TRBD1 (5 bases). The germline V gene has CDR1 DFQATT and CDR2 SNEGSKA (reference sequence). CDR3 size: 15 residues. V was shortened by 6 bases and J by 0 bases, with 12 bases between the two germline ends. CDR3 sequence (DNA): TGCAGTGCCCAGAGGGGAGGCTCCTATAATTCACCCCTCCACTTT. The encoded protein is CSAQRGGSYNSPLHF.

At least ten counts were recorded for this clonotype. The CDR3 here is CATSDPGQDTGELFF. The CDR3 nucleotides are TGTGCCACCAGTGACCCGGGACAGGACACCGGGGAGCTGTTTTTT. V usage is TRBV24-1 and J usage is TRBJ2-2, with TRBD1 identical over 8 bases. V gave up 4 bases and J gave up 3 bases; unmatched junction bases: 3. From germline, CDR1 is KGHDR and CDR2 SFDVKD. The CDR3 is 15 residues long.

The chain has TRBV12-3 or TRBV12-4 and TRBJ2-1, with D perhaps TRBD1 (6 bases). Trimming cost V 5 bases and J 15 bases, with 20 bases left between them. The length of the CDR3 is 13 residues. The CDR3, as DNA: TGTGCCAGCAGTCCGCGACAGGATGCGGGTCCGTTCTTC. Translation gives CASSPRQDAGPFF.

This clonotype has just a few counts. The CDR3 DNA follows: TGTGCCATCAGTGAGGAAGGGTACGAGCAGTACGTC. As protein: CAISEEGYEQYV. The chain has TRBV10-3 and TRBJ2-7; D is unclear. CDR3 size: 12 residues. CDR1 ENHRY and CDR2 SYGVKD come from the germline V gene. V gave up 2 bases and J gave up 4 bases, with 6 bases separating them.

This chain uses TRBV24-1 with TRBJ2-5; TRBD1 matches at 9 bases. V was clipped by 7 bases and J by 4 bases; unmatched bases: 3. Germline lookup yields CDR1 KGHDR and CDR2 SFDVKD. CDR3 length: 13 amino acids. In nucleotides, the CDR3 is TGTGCCACCAGCGACAGGGGGTCAGAGACCCAGTACTTC. Amino acid sequence: CATSDRGSETQYF.

The chain combines TRBV21-1 with TRBJ2-1; the table's D call of TRBD1 was not tested on the DNA. TRBV21-1 is a pseudogene. CDR3 length: 16 amino acids. The CDR3 loop reads CASSKPGQGVGNEQFF. CDR3 bases: TGTGCCAGCAGCAAACCGGGACAGGGGGTAGGTAATGAGCAGTTCTTC.

In its sample, this clonotype was seen a few times. This sequence joins TRBV5-1 and TRBJ2-4, with 7 bases identical to TRBD2. Germline CDR1 reads SGHRS; CDR2 reads YFSETQ. The CDR3 spans 17 residues. J was trimmed by 2 bases and V by 0 bases; bases with no gene match: 8. Here the CDR3 reads CASSLGQGGFSKNIQYF. CDR3 DNA: TGCGCCAGCAGCTTGGGGCAGGGAGGGTTTTCCAAAAACATTCAGTACTTC.

This clonotype has ten or more counts. CDR3 region: CATSDLEGGGYTF. The CDR3 nucleotides are TGTGCCACCAGTGATTTAGAGGGAGGAGGCTACACCTTC. The chain links TRBV24-1 to TRBJ1-2; D unresolved. Germline-derived CDR1 and CDR2 are KGHDR and SFDVKD. V shed 1 base and J shed 8 bases, with 10 bases lying between them. This CDR3 is built from 13 residues.

This clonotype showed up many times. The V and J genes are TRBV19 and TRBJ1-5; TRBD1 matches 8 bases. Germline V CDR1 and CDR2: LNHDA, SQIVND (reference sequence). CDR3 length: 15 residues. V lost 3 bases, J lost 9 bases, and 10 bases stayed unmatched. CDR3 coding DNA: TGTGCCAGTAGTATTGTCCAGGGGGCCACAACGCCCCAGCATTTT. Protein: CASSIVQGATTPQHF. The entire variable domain, with the rest obtained from reference TRBV19 and TRBJ1-5, is as follows: DGGITQSPKYLFRKEGQNVTLSCEQNLNHDAMYWYRQDPGQGLRLIYYSQIVNDFQKGDIAEGYSVSREKKESFPLTVTSAQKNPTAFYLCASSIVQGATTPQHFGDGTRLSIL.

In its sample, this clonotype was seen many times. The J gene is TRBJ2-5, the V gene TRBV12-3 or TRBV12-4; the D gene is possibly TRBD2 (5 bases). The V end lost 1 base, the J end lost 5 bases, and 14 bases lay between the germline ends. CDR3 length: 15 amino acids. The CDR3 DNA follows: TGTGCCAGCAGTTTAGAAGGAGGTGGGGAGGAGACCCAGTACTTC. The encoded protein is CASSLEGGGEETQYF.

This clonotype was picked up a small number of times. This sequence joins TRBV3-1 and TRBJ1-2; 8 bases are shared with TRBD1. The V gene end was trimmed by 4 bases and the J gene end by 4 bases; junction bases not matched to a gene: 2. CDR1 LGHDT and CDR2 YNNKEL come from the germline V gene (reference sequence). The CDR3 totals 13 residues. In DNA, the CDR3 is TGTGCCAGCAGCCCGGACAGGGTCTATGGCTACACCTTC. Protein sequence: CASSPDRVYGYTF.

V usage is TRBV18 and J usage is TRBJ1-1, with 9 bases aligning to TRBD1. The germline CDR1 and CDR2 sequences are KGHSH and LQKENI. Trimming took 3 bases from V and 1 from J; bases not matched to a gene: 6. CDR3 length: 16 residues. The CDR3 DNA reads TGTGCCAGCTCACCCAGACAGGGGGATTGGAACACTGAAGCTTTCTTT. Amino acids: CASSPRQGDWNTEAFF.

This clonotype was observed at least ten times. V usage is TRBV7-2 and J usage is TRBJ2-3, with TRBD2 matching over 12 bases. CDR1 is SGHTA and CDR2 is FQGNSA in the germline V gene. This CDR3 has 14 amino acids. Trimming took 5 bases from V and 6 from J; bases not matched to a gene: 3. The CDR3 DNA is TGTGCCAGCAGCCCCGGACTAGCGGGGGATACGCAGTATTTT. The encoded protein is CASSPGLAGDTQYF.